Reported below is one T cell receptor (beta chain). This sample includes further DNA sequences coding for the same CDR3. The data are from a study of shared clonotypes between healthy human individuals. Clones were sequenced by immunoSEQ multiplex PCR, and TCRdb holds only the in-frame ones, with some missing. Among 2,500,000 or so clones, approximately 92% were seen once, and the ten largest hold over 0.12%. The CDR3 has 14 amino acids. From germline, CDR1 is SGHRS and CDR2 YFSETQ. Trimming stripped 0 bases from V and 4 bases from J, with 10 bases between. The receptor was isolated from a young man in good health. The chain combines TRBV5-1 with TRBJ2-5; D is possibly TRBD1 or TRBD2 (6 bases each). Source material: naive CD4+ T cells sorted from blood. Documented subset: CD45RA+ positively selected. The CDR3: CASSLAGGPETQYF. In DNA, the CDR3 is TGCGCCAGCAGCTTGGCCGGGGGCCCAGAGACCCAGTACTTC. Combining the CDR3 with reference TRBV5-1 and TRBJ2-5 gives the whole variable domain KAGVTQTPRYLIKTRGQQVTLSCSPISGHRSVSWYQQTPGQGLQFLFEYFSETQRNKGNFPGRFSGRQFSNSRSEMNVSTLELGDSALYLCASSLAGGPETQYFGPGTRLLVL.